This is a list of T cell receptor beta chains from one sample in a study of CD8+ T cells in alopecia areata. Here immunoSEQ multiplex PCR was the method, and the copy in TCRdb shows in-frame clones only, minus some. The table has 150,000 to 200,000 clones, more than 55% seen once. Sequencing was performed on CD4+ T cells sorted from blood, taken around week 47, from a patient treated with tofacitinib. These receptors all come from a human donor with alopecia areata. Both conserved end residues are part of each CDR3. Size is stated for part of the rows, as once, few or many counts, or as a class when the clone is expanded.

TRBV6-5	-	CASRAPGYEQYF
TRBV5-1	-	CASSLTGGTYEQYF
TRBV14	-	CASSQMGEQFF
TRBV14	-	CASSQGGTGAYEQYF
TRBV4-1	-	CASSQEDRVTYEQYF
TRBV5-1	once	CASSRSSGAGELFF
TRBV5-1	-	CASKAGNTEAFF
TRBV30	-	CAWSVYGPNEKLFF
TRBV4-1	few	CASSQKGLGDTEAFF
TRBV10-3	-	CAISELGAGNSPLHF
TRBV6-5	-	CASSYSRGAYGYTF
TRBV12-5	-	CASGLIQGNTEAFF
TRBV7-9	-	CASSPRDAKAEAFF
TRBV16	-	CASSRGSVYGYTF
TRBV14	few	CASSPTSGNSYNEQFF
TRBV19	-	CASSIRQGVDEQYF
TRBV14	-	CASSQDHRGNSPLHF
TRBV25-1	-	CASSRWTVDQSSYEQYF
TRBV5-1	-	CASSLGDGNSPLHF
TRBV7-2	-	CASSLADWTQYF
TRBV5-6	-	CASSWGLAGGQETQYF
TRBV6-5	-	CASRPGQNNSPLHF
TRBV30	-	CACQGNMNTEAFF
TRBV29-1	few	CSSRGLGTEAFF
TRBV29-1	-	CSVVTAGLRMNTEAFF
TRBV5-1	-	CASSLTPGPGANVLTF
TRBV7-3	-	CASSVRPNTEAFF
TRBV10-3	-	CAISDLALANTQYF
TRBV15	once	CATSSMVQGSGNTIYF
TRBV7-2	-	CASSLEGLPNSPLHF
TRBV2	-	CASRTGPDTQYF
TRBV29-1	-	CSVATANYGYTF
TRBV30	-	CAWRPGIGYGYTF
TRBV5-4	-	CASSPGLAWEHEQFF
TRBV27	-	CASSLFSSGGSNIQYF
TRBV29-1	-	CSVSRGVSYNEQFF
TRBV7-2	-	CASSLAGGGRTNEKLFF
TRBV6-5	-	CASSYFLGSGANVLTF
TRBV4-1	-	CASSQPGLADSYEQYF
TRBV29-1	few	CSTDRVNYGYTF
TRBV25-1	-	CASSGRVPDTQYF
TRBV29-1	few	CSVENGVNTEAFF
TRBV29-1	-	CSVGEGKLFF
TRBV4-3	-	CASSQLINYEQYF